Listed below are T cell receptor beta chains from one sample, sequenced in a study of neurological immune-mediated disorders. Each CDR3 protein is one row after TCRdb ran MiXCR on the 5' RACE reads. The data show tens of thousands of distinct CDR3 sequences, with 4.5% seen just once and 5.5% to 6.5% held by the top ten. Sequenced: PBMCs. The source is a woman aged 60 to 75 with multiple sclerosis. Both conserved end residues are part of each CDR3. D genes are given only for firm matches. Only some rows state a clone size, as once, few, many or a class for expanded clones.

>TRBV3-1|TRBD2|.|TRBJ2-1|18
CASSQEEKWTSQENEQFF
TGTGCCAGCAGCCAAGAAGAGAAGTGGACTAGCCAGGAGAATGAGCAGTTCTTC
>TRBV12-3/TRBV12-4|.|many|TRBJ1-1|14
CASSLMGGATEAFF
TGTGCCAGCAGCCTCATGGGGGGAGCCACTGAAGCTTTCTTT
>TRBV28|.|many|TRBJ2-3|12
CASTQGTDTQYF
TGTGCCAGTACACAAGGCACAGATACGCAGTATTTT
>TRBV29-1|.|many|TRBJ2-3|13
CSVQRWGADTQYF
TGCAGCGTTCAAAGGTGGGGCGCAGATACGCAGTATTTT
>TRBV5-1|.|many|TRBJ2-3|16
CASSLVLGAGTDTQYF
TGCGCCAGCAGCTTGGTGCTGGGGGCCGGCACAGATACGCAGTATTTT
>TRBV20-1|.|.|TRBJ2-5|11
CSASGEETQYF
TGCAGTGCTAGTGGGGAAGAGACCCAGTACTTC
>TRBV28|TRBD2|many|TRBJ2-5|16
CASSGTPGLAGETQYF
TGTGCCAGCAGTGGTACGCCGGGACTAGCGGGAGAGACCCAGTACTTC
>TRBV5-1|.|few|TRBJ2-3|14
CASSLEGRDDTQYF
TGCGCCAGCAGCTTGGAGGGGAGAGACGATACGCAGTATTTT
>TRBV9|.|.|TRBJ1-6|12
CASSGEGPPLNF
TGTGCCAGCAGCGGAGAGGGGCCACCCCTCAACTTT
>TRBV28|.|many|TRBJ2-7|15
CASPPTGYSSYEQYF
TGTGCCAGCCCCCCGACGGGCTACAGCTCCTACGAGCAGTACTTC
>TRBV27|TRBD2|many|TRBJ2-5|14
CASSSRGERETQYF
TGTGCCAGCAGTTCCCGGGGGGAGAGGGAGACCCAGTACTTC
>TRBV7-2|.|many|TRBJ2-7|14
CASSFFRVLDEQYF
TGTGCCAGCAGCTTTTTCCGGGTCTTAGACGAGCAGTACTTC
>TRBV20-1|TRBD1|many|TRBJ1-6|13
CSATKTGNSPLHF
TGCAGTGCTACAAAGACAGGGAATTCACCCCTCCACTTT
>TRBV20-1|.|.|TRBJ2-5|13
CSAEEGLQETQYF
TGCAGTGCTGAGGAGGGGCTCCAAGAGACCCAGTACTTC
>TRBV7-6|TRBD1|many|TRBJ2-4|18
CASSLTYRDSLAKNIQYF
TGTGCCAGCAGCCTCACCTACCGGGACAGCCTAGCCAAAAACATTCAGTACTTC
>TRBV18|.|many|TRBJ2-1|14
CASSGESSYNEQFF
TGTGCCAGCTCAGGGGAGAGCTCCTACAATGAGCAGTTCTTC
>TRBV3-1|TRBD1|few|TRBJ2-5|16
CASSQAPGQGQETQYF
TGTGCCAGCAGCCAAGCGCCGGGACAGGGACAAGAGACCCAGTACTTC
>TRBV10-3|TRBD1|many|TRBJ1-2|15
CAISDQTGGSHGYTF
TGTGCCATCAGTGACCAGACAGGGGGCTCGCATGGCTACACCTTC
>TRBV7-9|.|.|TRBJ1-1|14
CASSSGPRGTEAFF
TGTGCCAGCAGCTCGGGACCAAGGGGCACTGAAGCTTTCTTT
>TRBV18|TRBD2|.|TRBJ2-1|15
CASSPLAGEGIEQFF
TGTGCCAGCTCACCACTAGCGGGAGAGGGAATAGAGCAGTTCTTC
>TRBV6-2/TRBV6-3|TRBD1|few|TRBJ2-7|15
CASSTPGQGGYEQYF
TGTGCCAGCAGTACACCGGGACAGGGCGGATACGAGCAGTACTTC
>TRBV20-1|.|many|TRBJ2-5|14
CSARDRGTQETQYF
TGCAGTGCTAGAGATAGGGGGACCCAAGAGACCCAGTACTTC
>TRBV5-1|TRBD1|many|TRBJ2-7|17
CASSLGTGGTRDYEQYF
TGCGCCAGCAGCTTAGGGACAGGGGGGACTCGGGACTACGAGCAGTACTTC
>TRBV15|.|many|TRBJ1-2|16
CATSQIRITTNYGYTF
TGTGCAACCAGCCAAATCAGGATAACAACTAACTATGGCTACACCTTC
>TRBV20-1|TRBD2|many|TRBJ2-1|14
CSASGTSGGNEQFF
TGCAGTGCCTCCGGGACTAGCGGGGGTAATGAGCAGTTCTTC
>TRBV9|TRBD2|many|TRBJ2-5|20
CASSPMPGASGRSPQETQYF
TGTGCCAGCAGCCCTATGCCGGGGGCTAGCGGGAGGAGTCCCCAAGAGACCCAGTACTTC
>TRBV5-5|.|many|TRBJ2-1|15
CASAPARPIYNEQFF
TGTGCCAGCGCCCCGGCTCGGCCGATCTACAATGAGCAGTTCTTC
>TRBV11-2|TRBD1|many|TRBJ2-1|17
CASRQPGQGAIYNEQFF
TGTGCCAGCAGACAACCGGGACAGGGGGCGATTTACAATGAGCAGTTCTTC
>TRBV7-8|.|.|TRBJ1-1|14
CASSLVQGNTEAFF
TGTGCCAGCAGCTTAGTCCAGGGTAATACTGAAGCTTTCTTT
>TRBV3-1|.|many|TRBJ2-1|14
CASSQVNDRREQFF
TGTGCCAGCAGCCAAGTCAACGACAGGCGGGAGCAGTTCTTC
>TRBV11-2|.|many|TRBJ1-1|12
CASKPLDAEAFF
TGTGCCAGCAAGCCGTTGGATGCTGAAGCTTTCTTT
>TRBV10-3|.|many|TRBJ2-1|14
CAISEYHSYNEQFF
TGTGCCATCAGTGAGTATCACTCCTACAATGAGCAGTTCTTC
>TRBV30|TRBD1|many|TRBJ1-5|16
CAWSETGTAERQPQHF
TGTGCCTGGAGCGAAACCGGGACAGCAGAGCGTCAGCCCCAGCATTTT
>TRBV30|.|many|TRBJ1-1|12
CAWARATNEAFF
TGTGCCTGGGCTAGGGCCACCAATGAAGCTTTCTTT
>TRBV3-1|TRBD2|many|TRBJ2-5|16
CASSQRLAGGKETQYF
TGTGCCAGCAGCCAGAGACTAGCGGGAGGGAAAGAGACCCAGTACTTC
>TRBV20-1|.|many|TRBJ1-2|12
CSASGGNYGYTF
TGCAGTGCTAGCGGGGGTAACTATGGCTACACCTTC
>TRBV5-6|TRBD1|.|TRBJ2-4|17
CASSLEGQGFWMNIQYF
TGTGCCAGCAGCTTGGAGGGACAGGGATTTTGGATGAACATTCAGTACTTC
>TRBV12-3/TRBV12-4|.|many|TRBJ2-5|14
CASRPTGAGETQYF
TGTGCCAGCAGGCCTACAGGGGCGGGGGAGACCCAGTACTTC
>TRBV7-8|TRBD2|many|TRBJ2-4|20
CASSPLGVTGTRGAKNIQYF
TGTGCCAGCAGCCCCCTGGGGGTGACCGGGACTAGGGGAGCCAAAAACATTCAGTACTTC
>TRBV7-9|.|many|TRBJ2-4|12
CASSLARGPRYF
TGTGCCAGCAGCTTAGCCAGGGGCCCCCGGTACTTC
>TRBV20-1|.|many|TRBJ2-5|13
CSARPGTEETQYF
TGCAGTGCTAGACCCGGGACGGAAGAGACCCAGTACTTC
>TRBV7-8|.|many|TRBJ2-1|14
CASSLGRRAVEQFF
TGTGCCAGCAGCTTAGGTCGGAGGGCCGTCGAGCAGTTCTTC
>TRBV11-2|.|many|TRBJ2-7|14
CASSAVQPGYEQYF
TGTGCCAGCAGCGCTGTGCAGCCGGGTTACGAGCAGTACTTC
>TRBV7-9|.|many|TRBJ2-1|13
CASSSPGQWKQFF
TGTGCCAGCAGCAGCCCGGGGCAATGGAAGCAGTTCTTC
>TRBV12-3/TRBV12-4|TRBD1|.|TRBJ1-5|16
CASSPGGGSDNQPQHF
TGTGCCAGCAGCCCAGGGGGGGGGTCAGACAATCAGCCCCAGCATTTT
>TRBV9|TRBD1|many|TRBJ2-1|15
CASSTTGGAYNEQFF
TGTGCCAGCAGCACTACAGGGGGCGCCTACAATGAGCAGTTCTTC
>TRBV12-3/TRBV12-4|.|many|TRBJ2-7|12
CASSFPTGEQYF
TGTGCCAGCAGTTTCCCGACTGGCGAGCAGTACTTC
>TRBV5-6|.|many|TRBJ1-1|16
CASSAPHRAQNTEAFF
TGTGCCAGCAGCGCGCCGCACAGGGCCCAGAACACTGAAGCTTTCTTT
>TRBV10-3|.|.|TRBJ1-5|13
CAIRGVDGQPQNF
TGTGCCATCAGGGGGGTGGATGGTCAGCCCCAGAATTTT
>TRBV5-1|.|few|TRBJ1-1|15
CASSLSGNLNTEAFF
TGCGCCAGCAGCTTGTCGGGGAACCTGAACACTGAAGCTTTCTTT
>TRBV7-2|.|many|TRBJ2-2|15
CASSLVAPNTGELFF
TGTGCCAGCAGCTTAGTGGCTCCGAACACCGGGGAGCTGTTTTTT
>TRBV2|.|.|TRBJ2-5|14
CASSERGRQETQYF
TGTGCCAGCAGTGAGAGGGGCAGACAAGAGACCCAGTACTTC
>TRBV4-1|TRBD2|.|TRBJ2-1|20
CASSQVSPRLASGSRDEQFF
TGCGCCAGCAGCCAAGTTAGCCCCAGGCTGGCTAGCGGGAGTCGAGATGAGCAGTTCTTC
>TRBV12-3/TRBV12-4|.|many|TRBJ1-1|13
CASSLTGITEAFF
TGTGCCAGCAGTTTAACAGGGATCACTGAAGCTTTCTTT
>TRBV20-1|TRBD2|many|TRBJ2-2|14
CSANSGRVTGELFF
TGCAGTGCTAATAGCGGGAGGGTCACCGGGGAGCTGTTTTTT
>TRBV9|.|few|TRBJ1-6|13
CASSTRFDSPLHF
TGTGCCAGCAGCACCCGTTTCGATTCACCCCTCCACTTT
>TRBV5-6|TRBD2|many|TRBJ2-3|14
CASSVGLVIDTQYF
TGTGCCAGCAGCGTGGGACTAGTCATAGATACGCAGTATTTT
>TRBV10-3|.|many|TRBJ1-1|13
CAISESTDTEAFF
TGTGCCATCAGTGAGTCGACAGACACTGAAGCTTTCTTT
>TRBV20-1|.|many|TRBJ2-5|14
CSARVGADQETQYF
TGCAGTGCTAGAGTAGGGGCCGACCAAGAGACCCAGTACTTC